What follows are 4 T cell receptor beta chains derived from one specimen sequenced in a study of blood T cells in healthy people across ages. A J-beta primer mix and a sample-barcoded 5' primer were used in a second PCR of roughly 7 to 12 cycles. TCRdb analysed the 5' RACE reads with MiXCR anew, one entry per CDR3 protein. The table lists about 640,000 distinct CDR3 sequences, about 54% of them singletons, with over 30% in the top ten. Sequencing input: blood. The receptors stem from a man aged 55-75 years in good health.

This clonotype showed up just a few times. V gene TRBV28 combines with J gene TRBJ2-5, with unresolved D. The germline V gene encodes CDR1 MDHEN and CDR2 SYDVKM. The CDR3 loop spans 14 amino acids. Trimming removed 3 bases from V and 5 bases from J, with 13 bases in between. CDR3 sequence reads: CASSFPINPETQYF. The CDR3 DNA is TGTGCCAGCAGTTTCCCCATTAACCCGGAGACCCAGTACTTC.

The rearrangement links TRBV29-1 to TRBJ2-6, with 7 bases that match TRBD1. V shed 4 bases and J 0 bases; nucleotides not matched to a gene: 6. The CDR3 has 16 amino acids. Germline V gene lookup returns CDR1 SQVTM and CDR2 ANQGSEA. As DNA, the CDR3 is TGCAGCGTTGTGTGGGCAGGGGGCTCTGGGGCCAACGTCCTGACTTTC. Protein sequence: CSVVWAGGSGANVLTF.

The V and J genes are TRBV2 and TRBJ1-2; D is ambiguous. The V gene's germline CDR1 is SNHLY and CDR2 FYNNEI. The CDR3 runs 14 residues. V lost 1 base, J lost 2 bases, and 8 bases lay in between. DNA of the CDR3: TGTGCCAGCAGTGAAGGGCAGGAAAACTATGGCTACACCTTC. Protein: CASSEGQENYGYTF.

The gene calls are TRBV2 and TRBJ2-7, with TRBD2 as a possible D gene (6 bases). The CDR3 has 14 amino acids. The V gene's germline CDR1 is SNHLY and CDR2 FYNNEI. The V gene lost 7 bases and the J gene lost 1 base, with 14 bases spanning the gap. The CDR3 region is CASTPGGISYEQYF. The DNA of the CDR3 is TGTGCCAGCACTCCCGGAGGGATTTCCTACGAGCAGTACTTC.